Sequencing of this TCR beta chain was carried out in a study of blood T cell repertoires in COVID-19. As for the study in general: COVID-19 samples collected from the United States, Italy and Spain covered acute and convalescent phases. Nucleic acid was either cDNA or gDNA, and it came from T cells, B-cell-depleted T cells, or PBMCs.

CDR1 is SGHVS, CDR2 FNYEAQ, per germline. V was clipped by 3 bases and J by 2 bases, with 11 bases between them. The CDR3 consists of 14 residues. The authors' processing: Reference gene primer amplification yielded estimated nucleated cell counts. TCRdb's copy holds only in-frame clones and misses some; the assay was immunoSEQ multiplex PCR. The V and J calls and clone size were taken over from that table, and D and trimming were inferred from the DNA. This table holds some 230,000 clones, about 81% found once. A Seattle source enrolled patients during active infection and followed them longitudinally.

The source is a woman older than 75 with COVID-19, enrolled during active disease. The rearrangement uses TRBV7-6 and TRBJ2-7; no clear D gene. Sequenced material: peripheral blood. CDR3 amino acids: CASSLTVGPYEQYF. DNA for the CDR3: TGTGCCAGCAGCTTGACGGTGGGCCCCTACGAGCAGTACTTC.